This T cell receptor (beta chain) was sequenced during a study of cytomegalovirus exposure and HLA in healthy donors (TCRdb year 2017). Turning to the overall study: An earlier analysis of fewer than 750 of the donors reported about 280 Gb of sequence data and 95 million to 140 million unique TCR beta sequences obtained from around 190 million T cells. About 310 gigabases of sequencing data and approximately 85 million unique TCR sequences were included in an early release covering roughly 700 HLA-typed donors. The genetic ancestry cluster associated with self-reported Caucasian donors included 81% of the 398 genotyped donors. The study aimed to test whether signatures of past pathogen exposure could be identified by cataloging public T cell receptors. The T cell repertoires of several hundred subjects were profiled by immunosequencing and related to cytomegalovirus serostatus. In addition to the first cohort of several hundred subjects, a separate validation cohort of 120 different subjects was used. To predict cytomegalovirus infection status, the study combined high-throughput TCR immunosequencing, statistical association of individual TCRs with disease status, and machine learning. To study patterns of TCR occurrence, a later analysis re-analyzed previously published TCR beta repertoires from around 700 donors and added high-resolution HLA genotyping. In the later analysis, no new phenotypic data were used to find candidate immune exposures; instead, reliance was placed on TCR beta sequences and their occurrence across donors. An earlier analysis of several hundred of the donors used high-throughput TCR beta sequencing to judge whether each TCR beta V gene segment behaved as functional or pseudogenic. Donor age, sex, ethnicity and CMV serostatus were compiled alongside the repertoire data. A later genetic analysis took genome-wide SNP genotypes for about three fifths of the roughly 670 donors and used that subset as a discovery cohort. All discovery cohort repertoires had been generated on a single sequencing platform. Class I and class II HLA loci were covered by the typing at four-digit resolution. The number of typed donors differed by locus: about 620-640 for A, B, C, DRB1 and DQB1; approximately 540 for DQA1; approximately 600 for DPA1; and about 450 for DPB1. Roughly 5 DR-DQ haplotypes were treated as single units for association and clustering because of strong linkage in the cohort. On average, roughly 200,000 unique TCR beta nucleotide sequences were sequenced per donor among about 400 genotyped donors of the cohort, with 15% to 20% of those sequences being non-productive.

The cohort consisted of some 670 healthy bone marrow donors. At the time of sampling, all cohort members were nominally healthy, though unrecorded immune exposures were likely present. The donor was CMV seropositive and belonged to the group of 250 to 300 seropositive cohort members. Every donor gave a peripheral blood sample, and the peripheral blood mononuclear cells from that sample were used for TCR beta sequencing. The Qiagen DNeasy Blood Extraction Kit was used to extract genomic DNA from the blood cell samples. Libraries were prepared through the immunoSEQ multiplex PCR assay. A mixture of 60 forward primers for TCR Vbeta segments and 13 reverse primers for TCR Jbeta segments was used in the multiplex PCR. The CDR3 region of rearranged TCR beta genes was amplified from genomic DNA by a multiplex PCR assay. Amplified TCR beta libraries were sequenced as 87-base-pair reads on the Illumina HiSeq System. Per the authors' processing: Across the roughly 600 repertoires, a later analysis counted some 81 million unique TCR beta chains, around 11 million of which were shared by at least two donors. Raw reads were error-corrected and collapsed into unique sequences by a nearest-neighbor algorithm in which closely related sequences were merged to remove PCR and sequencing errors. Alignment of CDR3 sequences to IMGT reference sequences was used to assign V, D and J gene segments. For a sequence to be retained, at least a six-nucleotide match to both a V gene segment and a J gene segment was required. A rearrangement counted as productive if the CDR3 had no stop codons and remained in frame with V and J, and every other rearrangement counted as non-productive. CDR3 was defined by IMGT convention, running from the second conserved V-encoded cysteine to the conserved J-encoded phenylalanine. The earlier analysis of a few hundred of the donors excluded sequences that lacked an unambiguous match to a single V gene segment. In an earlier analysis of about 590 of the donors, a V segment was called functional when productive rearrangements were above 56.7%, and segregating when the standard deviation between donors exceeded 5%. A statistical classification framework was developed to diagnose cytomegalovirus status using the catalog of TCR beta chain sequences. V and J gene assignment, in a later analysis, came from comparing TCR nucleotide sequences with IMGT/GENE-DB human TR gene sequences. A later analysis assigned CDR3 sequences and most-parsimonious VDJ recombination scenarios with the TCRdist pipeline. In a later analysis, every TCR beta chain was defined by the combination of its CDR3 amino acid sequence and its V-gene family, and reads without a unique V-gene family were dropped. To address suspected cross-contamination and a sequencing artifact, a later analysis removed over 500 highly shared, low-generation-probability nucleotide sequences. In a later analysis, a clonal expansion index for each public chain was calculated from normalized within-repertoire ranks of inferred template counts. In a later analysis, generation probabilities were computed using a VDJ recombination model fitted to out-of-frame rearrangements, and the results were checked against IGoR. A later analysis scored TCR-TCR, TCR-HLA and TCR-CMV co-occurrence with hypergeometric tests, applying a repertoire-size bias correction to TCR pairs. To estimate false discovery rates, a later analysis permuted the HLA or CMV assignments 20 times. In a later analysis, co-occurring TCRs were grouped using DBSCAN, and TCRdist sequence similarity was added for clustering within HLA-allele-positive subsets. Co-occurrence clustering excluded repertoires with fewer than 30,000 or more than 120,000 public chains, plus five with anomalous nucleotide sharing. Entries here come from immuneACCESS through TCRdb and include only in-frame sequences with V and J called. Some clones fail to appear in such tables; in the studies checked, an unresolved V gene covers under half of the shortfall, and the cause of the remainder is unknown. The V and J calls and clone size come from that table; D and trimming were worked out from the DNA. A total of about 150,000 clones appear in this sample, approximately 80% of them only once. The biggest ten clones account for around 13% of the sample.

The investigation overall reported the following: A later analysis found that most CMV-associated TCR beta chains appeared HLA-restricted, with HLA associations seemingly driven largely by CMV exposure. Because HLA typing was unavailable for some donors at each locus, only the typed subset was used in association tests. Broadly in line with IMGT annotations, most TCR beta V segments showed up in productive rearrangements about 87% or about 30% of the time in an earlier analysis of under 700 of the donors. The authors suggested that the approach could potentially be generalized to other disease states and immunological phenotypes. Most TCR sequences were seen in very few donors, while some public TCRs were found in many individuals. Compared with equally common non-associated chains, HLA-associated TCR beta chains in a later analysis were more clonally expanded and had lower generation probabilities. When HLA alleles, especially DR and DQ, strongly co-occurred, TCR associations were difficult to assign to individual alleles. Sequencing depth was assumed to be roughly uniform across donors in the presence/absence analyses, though that assumption may not hold. The classifier was reported to diagnose cytomegalovirus status with high specificity and sensitivity in both the original cohort and the validation cohort. Specific HLA alleles were associated with roughly 16,000 TCR beta sequences at a false discovery rate of 0.05 in a later analysis. In vitro tests confirmed that a few of the cytomegalovirus-associated TCR beta chains recognize cytomegalovirus antigens. Linkage disequilibrium might explain the correlated functional status among segregating V segments, but an unknown experimental factor could not be excluded. In a later analysis, the rate of TCR association differed among HLA loci, with DRB1 alleles having the most associated TCRs and HLA-C alleles having the fewest. Immune exposure information for the cohort was limited to CMV serostatus. In a later genetic analysis, a missense DCLRE1C variant was associated with V-gene and J-gene trimming of TCR beta chains, and the association was replicated in an independent cohort. Because counts were too low, about 18 rarely observed V segments, including chromosome 9 orphons, were left out of the earlier analysis of 587 of the donors. A cluster of highly shared sequence variants was judged likely to be a technical artifact of the sequencing pipeline. A further reported finding was that TCR beta sequences accurately predicted the HLA-A and HLA-B alleles for most subjects in the first cohort. According to a later genetic analysis, donors in an Asian-associated ancestry cluster had fewer N-insertions in productive TCRs than the approximately 650-donor mean. The study gave a list of about 150 TCR beta chains associated with cytomegalovirus. A later analysis reported that several top co-occurrence clusters appeared linked to parvovirus B19, influenza, CMV and Epstein-Barr virus. Some IMGT-functional V segments, including TRBV6-2 and TRBV6-3, could not be told apart with the 87-base-pair reads, so those segments were excluded. The cohort was sequenced for TCR beta chains only, and without alpha or paired-chain data the features that could be detected were limited.

As encoded in the germline V gene, CDR1 is SGHTA while CDR2 is FQGNSA. Inclusive of the bounding cysteine and phenylalanine, the CDR3 is 14 residues long. The retained sequence is limited to the CDR3, 42 bases, with the frame set at the first base. Relative to germline, V is missing 5 bases and J is missing 6 bases, with 4 bases of the junction outside any gene match. Concerning this clone: Its specific antigen is unknown. No much larger clone exists at a distance of one base, and base qualities are not known.

The specimen sequenced was PBMCs. The sequence joins TRBV7-2 to TRBJ2-2; TRBD2 lines up with 9 middle nucleotides. This clonotype was sampled from a man aged 40-49 years in good health and CMV-seropositive. The nucleotides are TGTGCCAGCAGCATTAGCGGGAGTCCCGGGGAGCTGTTTTTT. This codes for CASSISGSPGELFF.